The sample holds one count of the clone carrying this T cell receptor (beta chain). This entry belongs to a study of shared clonotypes between healthy human individuals. Germline lookup yields CDR1 SGHTA and CDR2 FQGNSA. The V gene end was trimmed by 2 bases and the J gene end by 6 bases; junction bases not matched to a gene: 6. CDR3 length: 15 amino acids. Profiled with immunoSEQ multiplex PCR; TCRdb holds only in-frame clones, not every one. The profile shows over 2 million clones, under 95% of them singletons. This receptor was obtained from a man aged 18-30 years in good health. Some clones in this sample may be carry-over from other donors' samples. The chain is built from TRBV7-2 and TRBJ1-5; 8 positions agree with TRBD1. Material: naive CD4+ T cells from PBMCs. Regarding subset: CD45RA+ positively selected. CDR3 protein: CASSLSGGSGQPQHF. The CDR3, as DNA: TGTGCCAGCAGCTTATCAGGGGGCAGCGGTCAGCCCCAGCATTTT.